This T cell receptor (beta chain) was identified in a study of blood T cell repertoires in COVID-19. As for the study in general: The samples span acute and convalescent COVID-19 from the United States, Italy and Spain. The cDNA or gDNA used as material had been derived from T cells, B-cell-depleted T cells, or PBMCs.

As processed by the authors: Counts of nucleated cells, estimated from reference gene primer amplification, were obtained. The assay was immunoSEQ multiplex PCR, and TCRdb's table has in-frame clones only and misses some. V and J calls and clone size are copied from that table; D and trimming were computed from the DNA. The table includes about 150,000 clones, around 79% detected once. This sequence was found in a man older than 75 with acute or convalescent COVID-19. Sequenced material: peripheral blood.

The CDR3 region has the DNA TGTGCCAGCAGTTACTCGAGCGAAACCGTTTATGGCTACACCTTC. Amino acids: CASSYSSETVYGYTF. The V call is TRBV6-5, the J call TRBJ1-2; D unclear. CDR3 length: 15 amino acids. The V gene's germline CDR1 is MNHEY and CDR2 SVGAGI. The germline V and J ends were trimmed by 0 bases and 5 bases, with 13 bases remaining between them.